This T cell receptor beta chain was identified during a study of blood T cells in healthy people across ages. Study-level background: When template switching was applied, about one barcoded beta molecule was captured per two T cells.

Through a sample-barcoded 5' primer and a J-beta primer mix, a second PCR was run for roughly 7 to 11 cycles. TCRdb itself ran the 5' RACE reads through MiXCR, one entry per CDR3 protein. The sample records around 800,000 distinct CDR3 sequences, 40% to 50% being singletons. This CDR3 has 13 residues. Germline V gene lookup returns CDR1 MNHEY and CDR2 SVGAGI. V lost 2 bases, J lost 1 base, and 5 bases lay in between. The people who gave samples were healthy Caucasians from Russia, aged about 6 to 95. Worth noting for this clonotype: This may stem from a read error, because a much larger clone lies one nucleotide away.

The clonotype was recovered from a man aged 60-69 years in good health. The sequenced material came from blood. V gene TRBV6-5 combines with J gene TRBJ2-5, with unresolved D. The CDR3 sequence: CASSYTIQETQYF. Here the CDR3 DNA reads TGTGCCAGCAGTTACACAATCCAAGAGACCCAGTACTTC.